The clone carrying this TCR beta chain was picked up a small number of times. These data belong to a study of neurological immune-mediated disorders. Trimming pared 5 bases from V and 5 bases from J, leaving 15 bases between. CDR3 length: 14 amino acids. Germline loops: CDR1 MNHEY, CDR2 SMNVEV (reference sequence). Documented time point: longitudinal time-point 3. Each CDR3 protein gets one entry after TCRdb re-called the 5' RACE reads with MiXCR. In the table there are more than 95,000 distinct CDR3 sequences, under 14% of which are singletons. The TCR sequence derives from a female donor with HTLV-1-associated myelopathy (HAM/TSP). This chain connects TRBV27 to TRBJ2-5; tentatively, D is TRBD2 (6 bases). Sequencing was performed on PBMCs. Written as DNA, the CDR3 is TGTGCCAGCAGTCTGAGGAGGGATTTGGAGACCCAGTACTTC. This codes for CASSLRRDLETQYF.